Here is one T cell receptor (beta chain) with its context. Its specificity is not known. These data come from a study of vaccination and CD4 T cells after COVID-19. In the study overall: The convalescents comprised six males and four females, two of them Hispanic. Investigators sampled a few convalescent patients at day 14 and days 161 to 241 post-vaccination.

The Oncomine TCR Beta short-read assay generated sequence data from the DNA of cultured CD4+ T cells. TCRdb re-analysed the PCR reads in MiXCR, keeping a single row per CDR3 protein. The sample has about 21,000 distinct CDR3 sequences; 40% to 50% are singletons. This sample's time point: late sampling 161 to 241 days after vaccination in a few convalescent patients. Documented treatment: approximately nine-day PBMC culture with coronavirus spike peptide pools or control peptides (ViraFEST assay). Once peptide pools had expanded antigen-specific T cells, ViraFEST sequenced TCRs. More than 1.5 million PBMCs went into each well for culture with 8.5 to 10 IU/ml IL-2 and 10 ug/ml peptide pools. The CDR3 contains 15 residues. Trimming shortened V by 4 bases and J by 9 bases, and 16 bases separated the two germline ends. Germline V CDR1 and CDR2: SEHNR, FQNEAQ (reference sequence).

Sequenced material: CD4+ T cells from blood, cultured in vitro, taken about 7 months after SARS-CoV-2 vaccination. The receptor comes from a human donor who had recovered from COVID-19. The gene calls are TRBV7-9 and TRBJ1-6; D gene ambiguous. The CDR3 is CASSSPPGRGSPLHF. CDR3 DNA: TGTGCCAGCAGCTCCCCCCCGGGGAGAGGTTCACCCCTCCACTTT.